These 21 T cell receptor beta chains were all obtained from the same sample, sequenced in a study of blood T cell repertoires in COVID-19. Only in-frame clones appear in the TCRdb table, and some are missing; sequencing was by immunoSEQ multiplex PCR. This sample has some 60,000 clones; 75% to 85% occur once, and the top ten carry 6.5% to 7.5%. Sequencing input: peripheral blood. The receptors originated from a man aged 55 to 69 with acute or convalescent COVID-19.

The chain is built from TRBV19 and TRBJ2-4; D remains ambiguous. V was pared by 5 bases and J by 7 bases, with 15 bases between. There are 14 residues in the CDR3. Germline CDR1 is LNHDA and CDR2 is SQIVND (reference sequence). CDR3 bases: TGTGCCAGTAGTCCCACTCTTACTCGGAACATTCAGTACTTC. Translated, it gives CASSPTLTRNIQYF.

V usage is TRBV6-1 and J usage is TRBJ2-7; 9 bases line up with TRBD1. The J segment lost 3 bases and the V segment lost 2 bases, leaving 5 bases of the junction unmatched. The germline V gene has CDR1 MNHNS and CDR2 SASEGT. The CDR3 has 15 amino acids. CDR3 sequence reads: CASSEPGQGIYEQYF. CDR3 nucleotide sequence: TGTGCCAGCAGTGAACCCGGACAGGGGATCTACGAGCAGTACTTC.

The rearrangement uses TRBV7-8 and TRBJ1-1, with D uncertain. The germline V and J ends were trimmed by 4 bases and 1 base, with 7 bases remaining between them. The CDR3 length is 13 residues. Germline V lookup: CDR1 SGHVS, CDR2 FQNEAQ. In DNA, the CDR3 is TGTGCCAGCAGCTCACAGCAGAACACTGAAGCTTTCTTT. This translates into CASSSQQNTEAFF.

The sample holds a few counts of this clone. The rearrangement uses TRBV7-2 and TRBJ1-5; D is undetermined. Per the germline V gene, CDR1 is SGHTA and CDR2 is FQGNSA. Trimming removed 0 bases from V and 9 bases from J, with 9 bases in between. The CDR3 is 13 amino acids. CDR3 residues: CASSLAVGRPQHF. The CDR3 DNA sequence: TGTGCCAGCAGCTTAGCGGTGGGCAGGCCCCAGCATTTT.

This clone was counted between two and nine times. J is TRBJ2-6 and V is TRBV5-6; D not certain. In germline, CDR1 is SGHDT, CDR2 YYEEEE. The CDR3 extends over 13 amino acids. V was cut by 3 bases and J by 3 bases, with 4 bases left in between. The CDR3 region has the DNA TGTGCCAGCAGCTGGAGTGGGGCCAACGTCCTGACTTTC. This encodes CASSWSGANVLTF.

This clone was seen a handful of times. V gene TRBV9 combines with J gene TRBJ1-1; tentative D call: TRBD1 (5 bases). This CDR3 is 15 amino acids long. The germline V gene encodes CDR1 SGDLS and CDR2 YYNGEE. The V gene lost 0 bases and the J gene lost 1 base, with 10 bases spanning the gap. CDR3 nucleotide sequence: TGTGCCAGCAGCGTAGCTCAGACAGAGAACACTGAAGCTTTCTTT. This gives the protein CASSVAQTENTEAFF.

This sequence joins TRBV27 and TRBJ2-1, with D unclear. Between the trimmed V and J ends, which lost 5 bases and 5 bases, there was a span of 13 bases. Germline assignment: CDR1 MNHEY and CDR2 SMNVEV (reference sequence). This CDR3 has 14 amino acids. CDR3: CASSPHREDNEQFF. The DNA for the CDR3 is TGTGCCAGCAGTCCTCATCGAGAGGACAATGAGCAGTTCTTC.

Only one count was recorded for this clone. J is TRBJ2-3 and V is TRBV19; D remains unclear. This CDR3 contains 13 residues. Germline CDR1 reads LNHDA; CDR2 reads SQIVND (reference sequence). The ends were cut back, 5 bases at V and 3 bases at J, with 9 bases in the middle. DNA of the CDR3: TGTGCCAGTAGTTACACTATAACAGATACGCAGTATTTT. Translating gives CASSYTITDTQYF.

The chain uses TRBV21-1 and TRBJ2-7; the table assigns TRBD2, which was not confirmed against the DNA. TRBV21-1 has pseudogene status. The CDR3 has 11 residues. DNA of the CDR3: TGTGCCAGCAGCAGGGGGGACGAGCAGTACTTC. Protein product: CASSRGDEQYF.

CDR3 in DNA: TGTGCCAGCAGCTCGAGACCCGTTACCTTAGCGGGATTCAACAATGAGCAGTTCTTC. The encoded protein is CASSSRPVTLAGFNNEQFF. The chain couples TRBV6-4 to TRBJ2-1, with 8 bases aligning to TRBD2. Trimming took 6 bases from V and 5 from J; bases not matched to a gene: 21. CDR1 is MRHNA, CDR2 SNTAGT, per germline. The CDR3 sequence is 19 residues long.

The V call is TRBV11-2, the J call TRBJ2-2; possibly TRBD2 for D (5 bases). Between the trimmed V and J ends, which lost 1 base and 5 bases, there was a span of 8 bases. CDR3 length: 14 amino acids. Germline V lookup: CDR1 SGHAT, CDR2 FQNNGV. The CDR3 loop reads CASSLVGVTGELFF. The CDR3 DNA is TGTGCCAGCAGCTTAGTCGGGGTTACCGGGGAGCTGTTTTTT.

This clone showed up just a few times. The chain has TRBV7-3 and TRBJ1-1; D may be TRBD1 (6 bases). V was pared by 3 bases and J by 1 base, with 9 bases between. CDR1 SGHTA and CDR2 FQGTGA come from the germline V gene. CDR3 length equals 14 residues. CDR3 sequence: CASSLQGWNTEAFF. In DNA, the CDR3 is TGTGCCAGCAGCTTGCAGGGGTGGAACACTGAAGCTTTCTTT.

The chain employs TRBV27 and TRBJ1-5; D perhaps matches TRBD1 (5 bases). Germline lookup yields CDR1 MNHEY and CDR2 SMNVEV (reference sequence). The CDR3 consists of 17 residues. V shed 6 bases and J shed 4 bases, with 22 bases lying between them. The CDR3 DNA sequence: TGTGCCAGCAGCCCCGTCTCATTCAGCGGGGGTAATCAGCCCCAGCATTTT. It is translated as CASSPVSFSGGNQPQHF.

The genes are TRBV28 and TRBJ1-1; D not certain. Germline CDR1 reads MDHEN; CDR2 reads SYDVKM. The CDR3 contains 16 residues. V lost 7 bases and J lost 7, with 25 bases in between. The CDR3 DNA follows: TGTGCCAGCACCCTCCTCGGAGGCCAATCTCTAATTGAAGCTTTCTTT. Residues: CASTLLGGQSLIEAFF.

The chain carries TRBV9 and TRBJ2-3, with D possibly matching TRBD2 (5 bases). CDR3 length: 16 amino acids. The V and J ends lost 4 bases and 6 bases respectively, with 21 bases between them. CDR1 and CDR2 (germline): SGDLS, YYNGEE. The CDR3 sequence: CASSPSTALAADTQYF. The CDR3 nucleotides are TGTGCCAGCAGCCCCTCGACCGCTCTAGCAGCGGATACGCAGTATTTT.

The genes are TRBV2 and TRBJ1-5, with D possibly TRBD1 on 5 matching bases. Germline CDR1 is SNHLY and CDR2 is FYNNEI. V shed 2 bases and J shed 4 bases, with 9 bases lying between them. The CDR3 has 14 residues. CDR3 sequence: CASSEMAGNQPQHF. CDR3 nucleotides: TGTGCCAGCAGTGAAATGGCAGGGAATCAGCCCCAGCATTTT.

This clone turned up a few times. This chain connects TRBV18 to TRBJ1-5; D gene unclear. Germline V gene data show CDR1 as KGHSH and CDR2 as LQKENI. V lost 6 bases to trimming and J lost 9 bases, with 18 bases between them. The CDR3 sequence is 14 residues long. The CDR3 protein is CASSQDGDHWPQHF. The CDR3 nucleotides are TGTGCCAGCTCCCAGGACGGGGATCATTGGCCCCAGCATTTT.

J is TRBJ2-3 and V is TRBV2; tentative D call: TRBD2 (6 bases). V was trimmed by 6 bases and J by 0 bases, leaving 13 bases between them. This CDR3 spans 15 amino acids. The germline V gene has CDR1 SNHLY and CDR2 FYNNEI. CDR3 in DNA: TGTGCCAGCAGACCCACGGGACTCAGCACAGATACGCAGTATTTT. It encodes CASRPTGLSTDTQYF.

Note on this clone: Other DNA variants within this sample encode the same CDR3. The rearrangement links TRBV7-3 to TRBJ2-5; 8 bases map to TRBD2. This CDR3 comprises 14 residues. V shed 0 bases and J 5 bases; nucleotides not matched to a gene: 2. Germline V gives CDR1 SGHTA, CDR2 FQGTGA. CDR3 protein: CASSLTSSGETQYF. Written as DNA, the CDR3 is TGTGCCAGCAGCTTAACCTCTAGCGGGGAGACCCAGTACTTC. Supplemented by reference TRBV7-3 and TRBJ2-5, the full variable domain reads GAGVSQTPSNKVTEKGKYVELRCDPISGHTALYWYRQSLGQGPEFLIYFQGTGAADDSGLPNDRFFAVRPEGSVSTLKIQRTERGDSAVYLCASSLTSSGETQYFGPGTRLLVL.

The chain combines TRBV30 with TRBJ2-5; 8 nucleotides line up with TRBD2. CDR3 size: 11 residues. Germline-derived CDR1 and CDR2 are GTSNPN and SVGIG (reference sequence). Here the CDR3 reads CSGGPSETQYF. CDR3 nucleotides: TGTTCGGGGGGGCCCTCAGAGACCCAGTACTTC.

The chain employs TRBV4-1 and TRBJ1-5; tentative D call: TRBD1 (6 bases). The V and J ends lost 0 bases and 3 bases respectively, with 15 bases between them. Germline CDR1 and CDR2: MGHRA and YSYEKL. The CDR3 has 17 residues. The CDR3 loop reads CASSQDLSQGLNQPQHF. The CDR3 DNA reads as TGCGCCAGCAGCCAAGATTTGTCACAGGGCCTCAATCAGCCCCAGCATTTT.